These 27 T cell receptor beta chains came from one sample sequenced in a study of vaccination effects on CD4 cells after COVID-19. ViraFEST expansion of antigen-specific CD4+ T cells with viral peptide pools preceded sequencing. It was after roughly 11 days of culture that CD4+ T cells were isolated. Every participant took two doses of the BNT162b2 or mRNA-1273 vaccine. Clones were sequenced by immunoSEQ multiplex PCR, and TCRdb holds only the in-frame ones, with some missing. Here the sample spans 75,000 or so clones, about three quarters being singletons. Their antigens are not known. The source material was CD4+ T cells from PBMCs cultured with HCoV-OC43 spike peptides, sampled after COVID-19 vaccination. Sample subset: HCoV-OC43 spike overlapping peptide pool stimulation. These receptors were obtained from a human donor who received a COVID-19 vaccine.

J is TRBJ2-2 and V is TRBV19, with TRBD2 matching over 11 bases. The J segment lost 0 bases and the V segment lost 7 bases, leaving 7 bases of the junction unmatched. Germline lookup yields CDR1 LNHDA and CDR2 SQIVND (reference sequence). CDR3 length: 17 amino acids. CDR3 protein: CASMRGSGGANTGELFF. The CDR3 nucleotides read TGTGCCAGTATGAGAGGTAGCGGGGGGGCGAACACCGGGGAGCTGTTTTTT.

DNA of the CDR3: TGTGCCTGGAACGCAGGGAAATCCTACAATGAGCAGTTCTTC. Residues: CAWNAGKSYNEQFF. The genes are TRBV30 and TRBJ2-1, with D possibly matching TRBD1 (5 bases). Trimming stripped 4 bases from V and 1 base from J, with 11 bases between. Germline V lookup: CDR1 GTSNPN, CDR2 SVGIG (reference sequence). The CDR3 runs 14 residues.

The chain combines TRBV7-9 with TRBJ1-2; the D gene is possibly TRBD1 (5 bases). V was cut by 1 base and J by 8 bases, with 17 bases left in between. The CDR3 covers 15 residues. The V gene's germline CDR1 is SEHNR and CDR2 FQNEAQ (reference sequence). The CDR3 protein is CASSLGGERGRGYTF. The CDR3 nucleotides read TGTGCCAGCAGCTTAGGGGGAGAAAGGGGCCGGGGCTACACCTTC.

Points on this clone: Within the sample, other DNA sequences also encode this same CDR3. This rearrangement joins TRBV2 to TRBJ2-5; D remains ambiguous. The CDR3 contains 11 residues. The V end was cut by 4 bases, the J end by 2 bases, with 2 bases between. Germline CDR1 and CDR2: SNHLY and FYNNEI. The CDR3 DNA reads TGTGCCAGCAGTGTTCAAGAGACCCAGTACTTC. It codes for CASSVQETQYF.

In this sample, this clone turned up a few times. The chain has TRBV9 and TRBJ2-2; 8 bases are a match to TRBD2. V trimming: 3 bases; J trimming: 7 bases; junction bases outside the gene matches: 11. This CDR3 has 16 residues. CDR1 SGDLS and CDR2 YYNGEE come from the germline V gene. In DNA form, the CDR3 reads TGTGCCAGCAGCGGAAGCGGGGGCCTGGCGGGCGGGGAGCTGTTTTTT. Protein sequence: CASSGSGGLAGGELFF.

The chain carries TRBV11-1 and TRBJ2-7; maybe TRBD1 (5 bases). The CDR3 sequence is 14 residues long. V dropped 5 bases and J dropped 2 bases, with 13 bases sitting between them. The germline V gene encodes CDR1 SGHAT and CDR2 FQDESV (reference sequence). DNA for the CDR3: TGTGCCAGCAGCCGTTGGGCAGGGCCCTACGAGCAGTACGTC. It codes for CASSRWAGPYEQYV.

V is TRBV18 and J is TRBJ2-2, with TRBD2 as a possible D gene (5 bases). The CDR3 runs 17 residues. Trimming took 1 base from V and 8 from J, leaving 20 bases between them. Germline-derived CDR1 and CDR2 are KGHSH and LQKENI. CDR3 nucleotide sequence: TGTGCCAGCTCACCACGGGCTACCCGAGGGTGGAGGGGGGAGCTGTTTTTT. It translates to CASSPRATRGWRGELFF.

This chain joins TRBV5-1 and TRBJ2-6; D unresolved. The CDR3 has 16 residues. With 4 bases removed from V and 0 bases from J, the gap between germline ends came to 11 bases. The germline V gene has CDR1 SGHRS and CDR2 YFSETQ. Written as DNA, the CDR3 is TGCGCCAGCAGCCTTTTAGTGAACTCTGGGGCCAACGTCCTGACTTTC. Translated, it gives CASSLLVNSGANVLTF. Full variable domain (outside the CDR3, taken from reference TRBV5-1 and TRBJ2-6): KAGVTQTPRYLIKTRGQQVTLSCSPISGHRSVSWYQQTPGQGLQFLFEYFSETQRNKGNFPGRFSGRQFSNSRSEMNVSTLELGDSALYLCASSLLVNSGANVLTFGAGSRLTVL.

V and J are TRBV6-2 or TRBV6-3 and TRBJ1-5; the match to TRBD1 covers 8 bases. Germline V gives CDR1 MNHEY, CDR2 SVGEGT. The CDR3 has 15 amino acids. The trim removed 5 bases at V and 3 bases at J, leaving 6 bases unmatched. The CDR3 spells CASSDRGSPNQPQHF. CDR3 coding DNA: TGTGCCAGCAGTGACAGGGGATCTCCCAATCAGCCCCAGCATTTT.

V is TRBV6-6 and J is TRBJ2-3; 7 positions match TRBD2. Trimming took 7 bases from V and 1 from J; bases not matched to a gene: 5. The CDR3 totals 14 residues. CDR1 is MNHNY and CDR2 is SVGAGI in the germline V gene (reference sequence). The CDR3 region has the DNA TGTGCCAGCAAACCCAGCGGGGGCACAGATACGCAGTATTTT. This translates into CASKPSGGTDTQYF.

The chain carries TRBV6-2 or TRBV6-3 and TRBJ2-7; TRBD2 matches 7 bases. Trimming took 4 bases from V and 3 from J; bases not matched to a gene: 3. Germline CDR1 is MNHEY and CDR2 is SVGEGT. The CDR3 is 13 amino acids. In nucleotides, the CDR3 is TGTGCCAGCAGTTCCCCTAGCGGCTACGAGCAGTACGTC. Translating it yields CASSSPSGYEQYV.

The CDR3 region has the DNA TGTGCCAGCAGCTTGTCAGGACTGCGGGCCTTCACAGATACGCAGTATTTT. Translation: CASSLSGLRAFTDTQYF. The chain joins TRBV11-2 to TRBJ2-3; D may be TRBD2 (5 bases). Trimming left V 3 bases short and J 2 bases short, with 18 bases between. The CDR3 consists of 17 residues. Germline-derived CDR1 and CDR2 are SGHAT and FQNNGV.

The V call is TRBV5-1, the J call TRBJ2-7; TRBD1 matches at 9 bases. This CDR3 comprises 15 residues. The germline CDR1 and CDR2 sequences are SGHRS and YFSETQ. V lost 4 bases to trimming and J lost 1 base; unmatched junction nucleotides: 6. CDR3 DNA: TGCGCCAGCAGCACCGGGACAGGGATGTCCTACGAGCAGTACGTC. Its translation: CASSTGTGMSYEQYV.

CDR3 DNA sequence: TGCGCCAGCAGCCAAGATAATGCAGGGGGCTTGGGAGGTTTCTTT. Protein sequence: CASSQDNAGGLGGFF. The chain carries TRBV4-3 and TRBJ1-1; 8 bases agree with TRBD1. V trimming: 0 bases; J trimming: 13 bases; junction bases outside the gene matches: 13. This CDR3 is built from 15 residues. Germline V gives CDR1 LGHNA, CDR2 YSLEER.

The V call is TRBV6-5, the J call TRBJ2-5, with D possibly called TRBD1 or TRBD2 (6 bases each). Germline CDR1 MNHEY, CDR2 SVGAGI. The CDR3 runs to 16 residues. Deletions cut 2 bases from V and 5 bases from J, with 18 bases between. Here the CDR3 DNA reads TGTGCCAGCAGTTACACACAGGGCCCGGGGGTTGAGACCCAGTACTTC. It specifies CASSYTQGPGVETQYF.

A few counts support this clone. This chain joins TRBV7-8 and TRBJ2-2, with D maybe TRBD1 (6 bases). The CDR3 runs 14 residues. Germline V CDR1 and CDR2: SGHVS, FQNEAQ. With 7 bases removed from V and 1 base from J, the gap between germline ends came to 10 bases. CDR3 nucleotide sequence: TGTGCCAGCACCCGGACAGTGAACACCGGGGAGCTGTTTTTT. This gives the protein CASTRTVNTGELFF.

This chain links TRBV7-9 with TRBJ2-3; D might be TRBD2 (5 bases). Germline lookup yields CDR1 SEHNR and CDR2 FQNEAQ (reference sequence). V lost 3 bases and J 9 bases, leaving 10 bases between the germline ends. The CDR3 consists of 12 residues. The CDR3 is CASSFPGSTQYF. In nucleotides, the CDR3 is TGTGCCAGCAGCTTTCCGGGGTCAACGCAGTATTTT.

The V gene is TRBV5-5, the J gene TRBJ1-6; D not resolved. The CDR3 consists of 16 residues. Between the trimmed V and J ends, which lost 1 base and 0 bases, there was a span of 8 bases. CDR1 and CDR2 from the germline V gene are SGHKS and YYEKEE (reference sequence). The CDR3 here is CASSLTTSSYNSPLHF. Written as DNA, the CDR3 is TGTGCCAGCAGCTTGACCACGAGCTCCTATAATTCACCCCTCCACTTT.

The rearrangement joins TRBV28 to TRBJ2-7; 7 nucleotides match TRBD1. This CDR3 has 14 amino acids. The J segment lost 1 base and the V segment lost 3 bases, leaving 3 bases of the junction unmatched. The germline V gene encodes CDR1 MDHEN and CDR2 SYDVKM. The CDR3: CASSFLDRSYEQYV. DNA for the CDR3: TGTGCCAGCAGTTTCTTGGACAGGTCCTACGAGCAGTACGTC.

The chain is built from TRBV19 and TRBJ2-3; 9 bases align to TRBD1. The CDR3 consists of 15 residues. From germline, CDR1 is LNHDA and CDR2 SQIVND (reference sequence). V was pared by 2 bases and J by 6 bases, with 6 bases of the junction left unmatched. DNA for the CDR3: TGTGCCAGTAGTATACCAGGGACAGGGACTGATACGCAGTATTTT. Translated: CASSIPGTGTDTQYF.

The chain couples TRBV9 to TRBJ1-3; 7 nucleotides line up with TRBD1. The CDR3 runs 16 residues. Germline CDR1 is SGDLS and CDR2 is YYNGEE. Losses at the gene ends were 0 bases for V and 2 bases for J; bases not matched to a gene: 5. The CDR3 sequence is CASSVAWGTAGNTIYF. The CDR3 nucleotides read TGTGCCAGCAGCGTAGCCTGGGGGACAGCTGGAAACACCATATATTTT. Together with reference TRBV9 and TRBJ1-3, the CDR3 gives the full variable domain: DSGVTQTPKHLITATGQRVTLRCSPRSGDLSVYWYQQSLDQGLQFLIQYYNGEERAKGNILERFSAQQFPDLHSELNLSSLELGDSALYFCASSVAWGTAGNTIYFGEGSWLTVV.

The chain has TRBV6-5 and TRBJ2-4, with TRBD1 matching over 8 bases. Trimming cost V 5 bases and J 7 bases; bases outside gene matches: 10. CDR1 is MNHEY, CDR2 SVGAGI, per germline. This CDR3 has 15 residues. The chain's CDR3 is CASSRDRGSTNIQYF. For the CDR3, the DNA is TGTGCCAGCAGTCGCGACAGGGGATCTACCAACATTCAGTACTTC.

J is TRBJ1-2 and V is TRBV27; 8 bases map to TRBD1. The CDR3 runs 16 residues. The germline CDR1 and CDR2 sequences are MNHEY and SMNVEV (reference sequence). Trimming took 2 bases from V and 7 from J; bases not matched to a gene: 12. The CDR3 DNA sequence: TGTGCCAGCAGTTTAGAGGCGGGGCAGGGGGCGCGTGGCTACACCTTC. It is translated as CASSLEAGQGARGYTF.

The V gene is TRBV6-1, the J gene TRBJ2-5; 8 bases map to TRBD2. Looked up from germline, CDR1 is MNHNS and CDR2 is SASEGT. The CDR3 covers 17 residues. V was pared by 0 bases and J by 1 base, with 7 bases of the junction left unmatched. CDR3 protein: CASSEALTGGVQETQYF. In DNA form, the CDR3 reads TGTGCCAGCAGTGAAGCGCTTACGGGGGGGGTCCAAGAGACCCAGTACTTC.

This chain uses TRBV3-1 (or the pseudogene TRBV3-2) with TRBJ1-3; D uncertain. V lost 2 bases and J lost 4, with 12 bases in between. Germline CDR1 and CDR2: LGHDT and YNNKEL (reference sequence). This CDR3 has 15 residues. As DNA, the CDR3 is TGTGCCAGCAGCCAATCCTCGGACGGCGGAAACACCATATATTTT. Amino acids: CASSQSSDGGNTIYF.

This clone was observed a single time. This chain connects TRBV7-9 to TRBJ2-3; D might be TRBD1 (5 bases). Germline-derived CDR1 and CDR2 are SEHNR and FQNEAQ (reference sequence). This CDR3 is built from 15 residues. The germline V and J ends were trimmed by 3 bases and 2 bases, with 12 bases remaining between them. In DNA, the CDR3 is TGTGCCAGCAGCTTGGTCCGACAGAACACAGATACGCAGTATTTT. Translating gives CASSLVRQNTDTQYF. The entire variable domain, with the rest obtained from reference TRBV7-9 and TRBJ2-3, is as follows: DTGVSQNPRHKITKRGQNVTFRCDPISEHNRLYWYRQTLGQGPEFLTYFQNEAQLEKSRLLSDRFSAERPKGSFSTLEIQRTEQGDSAMYLCASSLVRQNTDTQYFGPGTRLTVL.

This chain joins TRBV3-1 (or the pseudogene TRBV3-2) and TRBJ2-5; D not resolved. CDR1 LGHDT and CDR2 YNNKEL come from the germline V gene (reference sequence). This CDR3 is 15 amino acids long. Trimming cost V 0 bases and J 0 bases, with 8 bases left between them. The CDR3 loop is CASSQDDNNQETQYF. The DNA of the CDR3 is TGTGCCAGCAGCCAAGATGACAACAACCAAGAGACCCAGTACTTC.